This TCR beta chain was captured by sequencing in a study of shared clonotypes between healthy human individuals. As for the study in general: Samples came from a couple of female and a few male donors aged 18 to 49. Overall study results and limits: Sample collection involved blood only; tissue repertoires are likely different.

Germline values: CDR1 SGHAT, CDR2 FQNNGV. V lost 0 bases to trimming and J lost 5 bases, with 4 bases between them. The CDR3 is made up of 12 amino acids. As for this clone: Its target is unknown. With a much larger clone just one base away, this may be a read error. Other DNA variants within this sample encode the same CDR3.

Each sorted subset replicate got 200 ng genomic DNA, roughly 33,000 genomes. The protocol was immunoSEQ multiplex PCR, while the TCRdb copy is restricted to in-frame clones and leaves out a portion. Among over 850,000 clones listed, more than 75% were seen once. This clonotype was obtained from a man aged 18-30 years in good health. Some clones in this sample may be carry-over from other donors' samples. The sequencing input was memory CD4+ T cells from PBMCs. The sample's subset: CD45RA-negative fraction. J is TRBJ1-1 and V is TRBV11-2; D not resolved. The CDR3 protein is CASSLEFTEAFF. The CDR3 DNA is TGTGCCAGCAGCTTAGAGTTTACTGAAGCTTTCTTT.